These 5 T cell receptor beta chains originate from one sample sequenced in a study of radiotherapy plus CTLA-4 blockade in lung cancer. Repertoires were generated with immunoSEQ multiplex PCR, while TCRdb's copy carries only in-frame clones and drops some. This table has 70,000 to 95,000 clones, around 84% appearing once. The sample was peripheral blood, taken from a patient treated with radiotherapy plus ipilimumab. The receptors derive from a human donor with non-small cell lung cancer that progressed on radiotherapy plus ipilimumab.

The rearrangement uses TRBV2 and TRBJ1-2; tentative D call: TRBD1 (6 bases). CDR1 and CDR2 from the germline V gene are SNHLY and FYNNEI. The V end lost 7 bases, the J end lost 4 bases, and 19 bases lay between the germline ends. The CDR3 is 15 residues long. In nucleotides, the CDR3 is TGTGCCAGCACCCCGAGAAACAGGGAAGGCTATGGCTACACCTTC. Translation: CASTPRNREGYGYTF.

The CDR3 loop is CASSQNRDRAPYEQYF. The CDR3 bases are TGTGCCAGCAGCCAAAACCGGGACAGGGCACCCTACGAGCAGTACTTC. The chain recombines TRBV14 with TRBJ2-7; TRBD1 agrees at 9 bases. The CDR3 length is 16 residues. The germline gives CDR1 SGHDN, CDR2 FVKESK. V gave up 2 bases and J gave up 2 bases; unmatched junction bases: 7.

This rearrangement joins TRBV4-3 to TRBJ1-4; perhaps TRBD1 as D (5 bases). The CDR3 contains 15 residues. Trimming pared 1 base from V and 8 bases from J, leaving 14 bases between. CDR1 and CDR2 from the germline V gene are LGHNA and YSLEER. The CDR3 here is CASSQAGGWYEKLFF. In DNA form, the CDR3 reads TGCGCCAGCAGCCAAGCCGGGGGATGGTACGAAAAACTGTTTTTT.

The rearrangement links TRBV19 to TRBJ1-1; no definite D call. Germline assignment: CDR1 LNHDA and CDR2 SQIVND (reference sequence). Trimming took off 7 bases at V and 7 bases at J, with 16 bases between the two ends. This CDR3 has 13 amino acids. CDR3 nucleotides: TGTGCCAGTAACCGACGTCGGCCGAGTGAAGCTTTCTTT. It specifies CASNRRRPSEAFF.

V gene TRBV19 combines with J gene TRBJ2-2, with 8 bases matching TRBD1. After removal of 11 bases from V and 0 bases from J, the junction contained 2 bases not matched to a gene. CDR1 is LNHDA, CDR2 SQIVND, per germline (reference sequence). This CDR3 has 13 amino acids. CDR3 coding DNA: TGTGCCCTCAGGGGGCCGAACACCGGGGAGCTGTTTTTT. The encoded protein is CALRGPNTGELFF.